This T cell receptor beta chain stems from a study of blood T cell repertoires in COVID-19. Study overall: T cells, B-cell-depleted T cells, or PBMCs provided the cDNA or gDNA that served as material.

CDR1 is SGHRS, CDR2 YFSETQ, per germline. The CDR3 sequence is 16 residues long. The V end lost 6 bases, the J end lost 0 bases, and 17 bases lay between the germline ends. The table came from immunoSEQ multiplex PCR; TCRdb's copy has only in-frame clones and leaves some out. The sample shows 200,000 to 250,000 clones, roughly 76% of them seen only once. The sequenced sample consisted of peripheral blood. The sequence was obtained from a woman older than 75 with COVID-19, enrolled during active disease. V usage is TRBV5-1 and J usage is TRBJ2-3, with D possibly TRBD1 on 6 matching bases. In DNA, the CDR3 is TGCGCCAGCAAGGGTGGCACAGGGCAGAGCACAGATACGCAGTATTTT. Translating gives CASKGGTGQSTDTQYF. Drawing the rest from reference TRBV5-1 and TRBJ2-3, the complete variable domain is KAGVTQTPRYLIKTRGQQVTLSCSPISGHRSVSWYQQTPGQGLQFLFEYFSETQRNKGNFPGRFSGRQFSNSRSEMNVSTLELGDSALYLCASKGGTGQSTDTQYFGPGTRLTVL.